This TCR beta chain was sequenced during a study of CD8+ T cells in alopecia areata. Study-level information: Twice daily, treated patients received 5 to 10 mg of oral tofacitinib.

Sampling of alopecia areata patients yielded lesional scalp punch biopsies as well as peripheral blood. About this clone itself: Its antigen is undetermined.

Extracted RNA was reverse transcribed into cDNA, the sequencing template. Clones were read by immunoSEQ multiplex PCR, and TCRdb kept only the in-frame ones, dropping some. Of more than 200,000 clones detected, about two thirds appear once; the ten largest clones hold around 1.2%. Study-level findings and limits: Compared with normal scalp, lesional scalp had higher clonality and more expanded CD8+ clones.

The sequencing here drew on CD4+ T cells sorted from blood, taken at week 0. The receptor was isolated from a human donor with alopecia areata.

This chain's CDR3 is CASSQDSYGYTF. The DNA for the CDR3 is TGTGCCAGCAGCCAGGACAGCTATGGCTACACCTTC. The chain recombines TRBV7-2 with TRBJ1-2; TRBD1 might be the D (6 bases). The CDR3 contains 12 residues. Germline CDR1 is SGHTA and CDR2 is FQGNSA. Trimming stripped 5 bases from V and 4 bases from J, with 8 bases between.